This TCR beta chain was observed in a study of control samples from healthy donors and cancer patients. Only in-frame clones appear in the TCRdb table, and some are missing; sequencing was by immunoSEQ multiplex PCR. Of tens of thousands of clones in the sample, approximately 89% were seen once. After removal of 6 bases from V and 3 bases from J, the junction contained 11 bases not matched to a gene. The V gene's germline CDR1 is ENHRY and CDR2 SYGVKD. This CDR3 region has 16 residues. This sequence was found in a man aged 45-65 years in good health. This sequence joins TRBV10-3 and TRBJ1-1, with TRBD1 matching 9 bases. The sample was blood. CDR3 bases: TGTGCCATCAGACCACAGGGGGCCGGGGGGGACACTGAAGCTTTCTTT. Its protein product is CAIRPQGAGGDTEAFF.